This T cell receptor beta chain was profiled in a study of blood T cell repertoires in COVID-19. The CDR3 is 14 residues long. V lost 3 bases to trimming and J lost 2 bases; unmatched junction nucleotides: 2. The germline CDR1 and CDR2 sequences are SGHVS and FNYEAQ. In the original workflow: Scientists estimated how many nucleated cells there were by amplifying reference gene primers. Generated by immunoSEQ multiplex PCR, the TCRdb table keeps only in-frame clones and is missing some. Clone size and the V and J calls come from that table; the DNA yielded D and trimming. The repertoire has about 64,000 clones, over 75% of them found once; the top ten carry approximately 3.9%.

Input material: peripheral blood. J is TRBJ2-3 and V is TRBV7-6; 7 bases line up with TRBD2. This clonotype was obtained from a man aged 65-85 years with acute or convalescent COVID-19. The CDR3 bases are TGTGCCAGCAGCTTCGGGGGGTACACAGATACGCAGTATTTT. Protein product: CASSFGGYTDTQYF.